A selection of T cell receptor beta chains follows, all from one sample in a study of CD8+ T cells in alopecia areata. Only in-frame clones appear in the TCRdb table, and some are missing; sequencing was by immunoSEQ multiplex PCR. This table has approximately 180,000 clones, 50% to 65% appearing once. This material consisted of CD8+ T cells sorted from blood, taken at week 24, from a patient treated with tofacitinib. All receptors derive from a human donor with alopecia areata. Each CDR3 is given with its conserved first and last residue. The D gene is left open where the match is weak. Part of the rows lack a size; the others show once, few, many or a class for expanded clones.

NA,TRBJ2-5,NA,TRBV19,CASSTGGKETQYF,TGTGCCAGTAGTACGGGGGGCAAGGAGACCCAGTACTTC
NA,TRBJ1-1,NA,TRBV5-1,CASSGGLNTEAFF,TGCGCCAGCAGCGGCGGATTGAACACTGAAGCTTTCTTT
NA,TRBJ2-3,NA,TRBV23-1,CASSQGATTSDTQYF,TGCGCCAGCAGTCAAGGGGCCACTACATCCGATACGCAGTATTTT
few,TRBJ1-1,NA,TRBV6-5,CASSPPGNTEAFF,TGTGCCAGCAGTCCGCCGGGGAACACTGAAGCTTTCTTT
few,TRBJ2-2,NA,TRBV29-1,CSVPVGSGELFF,TGCAGCGTCCCGGTCGGTTCCGGGGAGCTGTTTTTT
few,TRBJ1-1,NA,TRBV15,CATSSHLKPGQREAFF,TGTGCCACCAGCAGCCACCTCAAGCCGGGGCAGCGTGAAGCTTTCTTT
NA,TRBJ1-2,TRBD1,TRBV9,CASSPRGQTNYGYTF,TGTGCCAGCAGCCCACGGGGACAGACGAACTATGGCTACACCTTC
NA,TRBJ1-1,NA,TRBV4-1,CASSQRDSSLNTEAFF,TGCGCCAGCAGCCAAAGGGATTCGTCATTGAACACTGAAGCTTTCTTT
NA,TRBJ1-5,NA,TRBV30,CAWSEPDQPQHF,TGTGCCTGGAGTGAACCGGATCAGCCCCAGCATTTT
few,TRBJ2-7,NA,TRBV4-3,CASSQEQGTYEQYF,TGCGCCAGCAGCCAAGAGCAGGGGACCTACGAGCAGTACTTC
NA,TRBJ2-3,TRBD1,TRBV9,CASSPQGRSTDTQYF,TGTGCCAGCAGCCCACAGGGGCGGAGCACAGATACGCAGTATTTT
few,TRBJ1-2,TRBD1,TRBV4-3,CASSHRDRADGYTF,TGCGCCAGCAGCCATCGGGACAGGGCGGATGGCTACACCTTC
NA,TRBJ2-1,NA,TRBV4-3,CASSQDGGPGEQFF,TGCGCCAGCAGCCAAGATGGGGGGCCGGGTGAGCAGTTCTTC
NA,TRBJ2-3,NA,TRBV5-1,CASSLPGADTQYF,TGCGCCAGCAGCTTGCCGGGGGCAGATACGCAGTATTTT
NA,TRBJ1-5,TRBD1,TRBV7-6,CASSSTGGIGPQHF,TGTGCCAGCAGCTCGACAGGGGGAATAGGGCCCCAGCATTTT
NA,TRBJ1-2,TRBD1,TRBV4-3,CASSQDRTGGYTF,TGCGCCAGCAGCCAAGATCGGACAGGGGGGTACACCTTC
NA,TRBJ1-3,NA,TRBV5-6,CASSKGGAMGGNTIYF,TGTGCCAGCAGCAAGGGTGGTGCGATGGGTGGAAACACCATATATTTT
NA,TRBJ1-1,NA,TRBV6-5,CASSYSNEGRAFF,TGTGCCAGCAGTTACTCGAATGAGGGTAGGGCTTTCTTT
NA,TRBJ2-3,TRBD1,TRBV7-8,CASSPTGQQTDTQYF,TGTGCCAGCAGCCCGACGGGACAGCAAACAGATACGCAGTATTTT
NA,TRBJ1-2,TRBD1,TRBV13,CASSSTGGIAF,TGTGCCAGCAGCTCAACAGGGGGCATTGCCTTC
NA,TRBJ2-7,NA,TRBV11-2,CASSFFGSPSEQYF,TGTGCCAGCAGCTTCTTTGGCTCTCCCAGCGAGCAGTACTTC
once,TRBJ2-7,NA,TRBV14,CASSLSGGMNYEQYF,TGTGCCAGCAGCCTCTCCGGGGGCATGAACTACGAGCAGTACTTC
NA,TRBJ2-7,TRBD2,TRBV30,CACDGEGSYEQYF,TGTGCCTGTGACGGGGAGGGATCCTACGAGCAGTACTTC
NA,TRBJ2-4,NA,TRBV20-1,CSAIENIQYF,TGCAGTGCTATTGAAAACATTCAGTACTTC
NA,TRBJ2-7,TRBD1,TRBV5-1,CASSDADRGYEQYF,TGCGCCAGCAGCGACGCCGACAGGGGCTACGAGCAGTACTTC
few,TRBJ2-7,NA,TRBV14,CASSPREWAF,TGTGCCAGCAGCCCTAGGGAGTGGGCCTTC
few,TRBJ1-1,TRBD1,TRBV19,CASSLPFDRAGRNTEAFF,TGTGCCAGTAGCCTTCCTTTCGACAGGGCCGGGCGGAACACTGAAGCTTTCTTT
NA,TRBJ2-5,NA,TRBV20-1,CSARDHVTQYF,TGCAGTGCTAGAGATCACGTGACCCAGTACTTC
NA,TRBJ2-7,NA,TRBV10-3,CAITRAGEHEQYF,TGTGCCATCACTCGAGCAGGGGAACACGAGCAGTACTTC
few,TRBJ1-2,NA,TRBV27,CASSLMGNYGYTF,TGTGCCAGCAGTTTAATGGGGAACTATGGCTACACCTTC
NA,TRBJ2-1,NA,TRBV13,CASTDRGGSSYNEQFF,TGTGCCAGCACCGATAGGGGGGGTAGCTCCTACAATGAGCAGTTCTTC
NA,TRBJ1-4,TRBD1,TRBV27,CASSLGQTGEKLFF,TGTGCCAGCAGTTTGGGACAGACGGGTGAAAAACTGTTTTTT
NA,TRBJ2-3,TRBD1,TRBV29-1,CSVQPGQGASDTQYF,TGCAGCGTTCAACCGGGACAGGGGGCATCGGATACGCAGTATTTT
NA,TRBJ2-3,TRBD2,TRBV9,CASSASGGSDTQYF,TGTGCCAGCAGCGCAAGCGGGGGATCAGATACGCAGTATTTT
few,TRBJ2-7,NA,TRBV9,CASSGRPGRALYEQYF,TGTGCCAGCAGCGGAAGACCGGGACGGGCTCTCTACGAGCAGTACTTC
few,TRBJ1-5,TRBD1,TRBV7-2,CASSPSPGQGNQPQHF,TGTGCCAGCAGCCCAAGCCCGGGACAGGGCAATCAGCCCCAGCATTTT
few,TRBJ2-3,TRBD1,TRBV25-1,CASRGQGGTDTQYF,TGTGCCAGCAGAGGACAGGGAGGCACAGATACGCAGTATTTT
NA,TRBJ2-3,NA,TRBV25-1,CASSESSHRLTDTQYF,TGTGCCAGCAGTGAATCCTCCCATCGGCTCACAGATACGCAGTATTTT